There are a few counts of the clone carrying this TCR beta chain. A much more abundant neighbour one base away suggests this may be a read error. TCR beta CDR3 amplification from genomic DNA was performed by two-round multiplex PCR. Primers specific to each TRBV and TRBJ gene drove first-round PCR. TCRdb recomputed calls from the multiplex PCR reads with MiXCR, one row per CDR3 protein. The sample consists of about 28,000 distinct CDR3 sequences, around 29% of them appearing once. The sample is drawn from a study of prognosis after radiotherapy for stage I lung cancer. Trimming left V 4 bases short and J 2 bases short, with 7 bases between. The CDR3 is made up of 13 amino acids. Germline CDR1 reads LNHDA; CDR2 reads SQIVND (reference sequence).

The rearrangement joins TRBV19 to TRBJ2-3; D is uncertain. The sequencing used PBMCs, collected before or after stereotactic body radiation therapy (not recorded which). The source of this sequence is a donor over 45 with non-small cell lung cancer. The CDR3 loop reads CASSNSFTDTQYF. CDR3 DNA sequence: TGTGCCAGTAGTAACTCCTTCACAGATACGCAGTATTTT.